This T cell receptor beta chain was sequenced for a study of blood T cell repertoires in COVID-19. On the study more broadly: Whether acute or convalescent, the COVID-19 samples came from the United States, Italy and Spain. The analysed material was cDNA or gDNA that came from T cells, B-cell-depleted T cells, or PBMCs.

The CDR3 spans 15 residues. Trimming shortened V by 0 bases and J by 9 bases, and 17 bases separated the two germline ends. Germline loops: CDR1 LGHNA, CDR2 YNFKEQ. Patients in Seattle were enrolled during active infection, then followed longitudinally. Authors' analysis steps: Amplification of reference gene primers was used by the study to estimate nucleated cell counts. Generated by immunoSEQ multiplex PCR, the TCRdb table keeps only in-frame clones and is missing some. V and J calls and clone size come straight from that table; D and trimming were deduced from the DNA. The sample contains under 450,000 clones, approximately 86% of which appear only once.

Sequencing input: peripheral blood. This TCR was recovered from a woman aged 60 to 75 with COVID-19, enrolled during active disease. The chain employs TRBV4-2 and TRBJ2-5, with D perhaps TRBD2 (5 bases). The CDR3 loop is CASSQDFTGAGAQYF. The CDR3 bases are TGTGCCAGCAGCCAAGATTTCACTGGCGCCGGGGCCCAGTACTTC.